What follows are 13 T cell receptor beta chains derived from one specimen sequenced in a study of sequential checkpoint blockade in melanoma. Sequencing used immunoSEQ multiplex PCR; TCRdb keeps in-frame clones, though not all of them. The sample has about 37,000 clones, 32% seen once. Treatment denoted: randomized to nivolumab then ipilimumab (arm A) or the reverse (arm B). The specimen comprised tumor tissue (inferred from file names), sampled from a patient given nivolumab and ipilimumab in sequence. These receptors were obtained from a human donor with melanoma.

The chain employs TRBV12-5 and TRBJ2-1; D may be TRBD2 (6 bases). The ends were cut back, 3 bases at V and 6 bases at J, with 9 bases in the middle. In germline, CDR1 is LGHNT, CDR2 FRNRAP. CDR3 length: 13 residues. The CDR3 nucleotides are TGTGCTAGTGGTTTTCGGGGGTTCAATGAGCAGTTCTTC. Protein: CASGFRGFNEQFF.

This clone has more than one count but fewer than ten. The chain uses TRBV11-3 and TRBJ2-7; D is possibly TRBD1 or TRBD2 (5 bases each). Germline loops: CDR1 SGHNT, CDR2 YENEEA. V shed 4 bases and J shed 7 bases, with 20 bases lying between them. The CDR3 loop spans 15 amino acids. CDR3 sequence: CASSSQEGPWGEQYF. For the CDR3, the DNA is TGTGCCAGCAGCTCACAAGAGGGGCCCTGGGGGGAGCAGTACTTC.

The rearrangement links TRBV23-1 to TRBJ2-1, with 10 bases that match TRBD2. TRBV23-1 is classed as an ORF, of uncertain function. V gave up 6 bases and J gave up 10 bases; unmatched junction bases: 6. The CDR3 consists of 13 residues. The CDR3 DNA follows: TGCGCCAGCAGCCAACTAGCGGGGCGAGAGCAGTTCTTC. Translated, it gives CASSQLAGREQFF.

This clone was observed a handful of times. The CDR3 DNA reads as TGTGCCAGCAGCCCGACACCCATATTGAACACCGGGGAGCTGTTTTTT. The encoded protein is CASSPTPILNTGELFF. This chain joins TRBV11-1 and TRBJ2-2; D is unclear. With 5 bases removed from V and 1 base from J, the gap between germline ends came to 14 bases. There are 16 residues in the CDR3. The germline V gene encodes CDR1 SGHAT and CDR2 FQDESV (reference sequence).

V gene TRBV7-6 combines with J gene TRBJ2-1; 11 positions match TRBD2. Germline V gene data show CDR1 as SGHVS and CDR2 as FNYEAQ. Trimming cost V 6 bases and J 1 base; bases outside gene matches: 2. CDR3 size: 15 residues. The chain's CDR3 is CASSSSGGSYNEQFF. CDR3 bases: TGTGCCAGCAGTTCTAGCGGGGGGTCCTACAATGAGCAGTTCTTC.

In its sample, this clone was seen a few times. The V and J genes are TRBV2 and TRBJ2-5; TRBD2 matches 14 bases. V was pared by 6 bases and J by 6 bases, with 6 bases of the junction left unmatched. The germline V gene has CDR1 SNHLY and CDR2 FYNNEI. The CDR3 totals 15 residues. The CDR3 protein is CASRGGTSGSKTQYF. In DNA, the CDR3 is TGTGCCAGCAGGGGAGGGACTAGCGGGAGTAAGACCCAGTACTTC.

V usage is TRBV6-8 and J usage is TRBJ1-6; 7 bases are shared with TRBD1. CDR1 and CDR2 (germline): MNHGY, SAAAGT. J was trimmed by 8 bases and V by 0 bases; bases with no gene match: 4. The CDR3 is 15 residues long. CDR3 sequence: CASSYSPGGDSPLHF. The CDR3 DNA sequence: TGTGCCAGCAGTTACTCACCAGGGGGGGATTCACCCCTCCACTTT.

The J gene is TRBJ2-3, the V gene TRBV9, with 7 positions matching TRBD1. Germline CDR1 reads SGDLS; CDR2 reads YYNGEE. This CDR3 contains 15 residues. The junction had 8 bases not matched to a gene; V was cut back by 5 bases and J by 2 bases. The DNA of the CDR3 is TGTGCCAGCAGGACAGGGATTGTGGACACAGATACGCAGTATTTT. Its translation is CASRTGIVDTDTQYF. The entire variable domain, with the rest obtained from reference TRBV9 and TRBJ2-3, is as follows: DSGVTQTPKHLITATGQRVTLRCSPRSGDLSVYWYQQSLDQGLQFLIQYYNGEERAKGNILERFSAQQFPDLHSELNLSSLELGDSALYFCASRTGIVDTDTQYFGPGTRLTVL.

The chain recombines TRBV18 with TRBJ2-1; TRBD2 matches 9 bases. The germline CDR1 and CDR2 sequences are KGHSH and LQKENI. J lost 4 bases, V lost 0 bases, and 4 bases had no gene match. This CDR3 region has 16 residues. This chain's CDR3 is CASSPPASGNYNEQFF. CDR3 in DNA: TGTGCCAGCTCACCACCGGCTAGCGGGAATTACAATGAGCAGTTCTTC.

The chain employs TRBV2 and TRBJ1-3; D is perhaps TRBD1 (5 bases). Per the germline V gene, CDR1 is SNHLY and CDR2 is FYNNEI. Trimming took off 6 bases at V and 4 bases at J, with 13 bases between the two ends. The CDR3 totals 14 residues. The CDR3 region is CASRPGTEGNTIYF. The CDR3 nucleotides read TGTGCCAGCAGACCCGGGACTGAAGGAAACACCATATATTTT.

The chain carries TRBV6-8 and TRBJ2-7; 14 bases fit TRBD2. This CDR3 comprises 15 residues. In germline, CDR1 is MNHGY, CDR2 SAAAGT. Losses at the gene ends were 10 bases for V and 3 bases for J; bases not matched to a gene: 8. CDR3 DNA sequence: TGTGCCATCACCCCGGGACTAGCGGGAGACTACGAGCAGTACTTC. Translating gives CAITPGLAGDYEQYF.

The chain couples TRBV18 to TRBJ2-2; D might be TRBD2 (8 bases). Trimming shortened V by 2 bases and J by 6 bases, and 16 bases separated the two germline ends. Germline CDR1 reads KGHSH; CDR2 reads LQKENI. The CDR3 consists of 16 residues. The CDR3 loop reads CASSPYPGGGSGELFF. The CDR3 coding sequence is TGTGCCAGCTCACCATACCCGGGAGGGGGCTCCGGGGAGCTGTTTTTT.

In this sample, this clone turned up a few times. V is TRBV6-8 and J is TRBJ2-1, with D unclear. Germline loops: CDR1 MNHGY, CDR2 SAAAGT. The ends were cut back, 0 bases at V and 4 bases at J, with 4 bases in the middle. This CDR3 region has 13 residues. CDR3 nucleotide sequence: TGTGCCAGCAGTTACTCGAATTACAATGAGCAGTTCTTC. Its protein is CASSYSNYNEQFF.